The 26 T cell receptor beta chains reported below all come from one sample, sequenced in a study of early T cells in non-severe SARS-CoV-2 infection. A single record per CDR3 protein comes from TCRdb applying MiXCR to the 5' RACE reads. This sample has 17,000 or so distinct CDR3 sequences; about 5% occur once, and the top ten carry 6% to 7%. The sample consisted of whole blood, taken at baseline. The receptors derive from an adult who was a healthcare worker with PCR-confirmed SARS-CoV-2 infection or an uninfected control (not recorded which).

In its sample, this clonotype ranks as medium-sized. This sequence joins TRBV29-1 and TRBJ1-1, with 8 positions matching TRBD1. The CDR3 is 16 residues long. CDR1 and CDR2 (germline): SQVTM, ANQGSEA. Trimming removed 4 bases from V and 3 bases from J; junction bases left unmatched: 13. The CDR3 here is CSVGGERTGRDTEAFF. The CDR3 DNA sequence: TGCAGCGTTGGGGGGGAAAGGACAGGGAGGGACACTGAAGCTTTCTTT.

The sample holds many counts of this clonotype. This rearrangement joins TRBV3-1 to TRBJ2-7; 11 nucleotides line up with TRBD2. Per the germline V gene, CDR1 is LGHDT and CDR2 is YNNKEL (reference sequence). The CDR3 has 18 amino acids. V was clipped by 4 bases and J by 2 bases; unmatched bases: 13. CDR3 protein: CASSPRRLTSGGTYEQYF. The CDR3 coding sequence is TGTGCCAGCAGCCCCCGACGACTTACTAGCGGGGGAACCTACGAGCAGTACTTC.

This clonotype appeared many times. The J gene is TRBJ2-3, the V gene TRBV7-9, with 9 bases identical to TRBD2. V lost 5 bases to trimming and J lost 1 base; unmatched junction nucleotides: 7. Germline CDR1 is SEHNR and CDR2 is FQNEAQ (reference sequence). This CDR3 region has 16 residues. CDR3 in DNA: TGTGCCAGCAGCACGGGACTAGCCGCGGGCACAGATACGCAGTATTTT. It yields the protein CASSTGLAAGTDTQYF.

The sample holds many counts of this clonotype. The rearrangement joins TRBV4-2 to TRBJ2-6; D might be TRBD1 (5 bases). The CDR3 is 16 amino acids. Germline V gene data show CDR1 as LGHNA and CDR2 as YNFKEQ. Trimming took off 0 bases at V and 0 bases at J, with 6 bases between the two ends. CDR3 in amino acids: CASSQEQGSGANVLTF. Written as DNA, the CDR3 is TGTGCCAGCAGCCAAGAGCAGGGCTCTGGGGCCAACGTCCTGACTTTC.

This clonotype was observed at least ten times. In nucleotides, the CDR3 is TGTGCCAGTAGTATAGGCCGCCCGATAAATCAGCCCCAGCATTTT. It is translated as CASSIGRPINQPQHF. The rearrangement links TRBV19 to TRBJ1-5; D is undetermined. Germline V gene data show CDR1 as LNHDA and CDR2 as SQIVND (reference sequence). V lost 1 base and J lost 4, with 11 bases in between. The CDR3 length is 15 residues.

The table lists this clonotype with many counts. J is TRBJ2-5 and V is TRBV6-5; perhaps TRBD1 as D (6 bases). The CDR3 length is 15 residues. V lost 6 bases to trimming and J lost 5 bases, with 19 bases between them. Germline V gene lookup returns CDR1 MNHEY and CDR2 SVGAGI. The CDR3 coding sequence is TGTGCCAGCAGCCTCAGGGGAATAGAGACGGAGACCCAGTACTTC. It yields the protein CASSLRGIETETQYF.

This clonotype appeared many times. This rearrangement joins TRBV7-8 to TRBJ1-5; D gene uncertain. Trimming took off 0 bases at V and 1 base at J, with 16 bases between the two ends. The CDR3 contains 18 residues. Germline V gene lookup returns CDR1 SGHVS and CDR2 FQNEAQ. The DNA of the CDR3 is TGTGCCAGCAGCTTAGCGCGCCCGTCGGCGACAAGCAATCAGCCCCAGCATTTT. This encodes CASSLARPSATSNQPQHF.

This clonotype was found many times. This rearrangement joins TRBV13 to TRBJ2-5; D not resolved. Germline V gives CDR1 PRHDT, CDR2 FYEKMQ (reference sequence). This CDR3 spans 13 amino acids. V was shortened by 0 bases and J by 3 bases, with 5 bases between the two germline ends. In DNA, the CDR3 is TGTGCCAGCAGCTTAGGACTGGAAGAGACCCAGTACTTC. The encoded protein is CASSLGLEETQYF.

This clonotype is labeled as medium-sized (0.01 to 0.1%). The genes are TRBV6-1 and TRBJ1-3; 11 bases align to TRBD1. The CDR3 is 18 amino acids. Trimming took 6 bases from V and 5 from J; bases not matched to a gene: 15. CDR1 is MNHNS and CDR2 is SASEGT in the germline V gene. The CDR3 DNA follows: TGTGCCAGCAGCAACCTGCTTACCGGGACAGGGGGAAGAAACACCATATATTTT. Amino acids: CASSNLLTGTGGRNTIYF.

V is TRBV6-4 and J is TRBJ1-6; no clear D. CDR1 MRHNA and CDR2 SNTAGT come from the germline V gene. CDR3 length: 13 residues. V gave up 4 bases and J gave up 10 bases, with 11 bases separating them. The CDR3 protein is CASSAGYESPLHF. CDR3 nucleotide sequence: TGTGCCAGCAGTGCGGGCTATGAGTCACCCCTCCACTTT.

Within the sample, this clonotype is medium-sized. The J gene is TRBJ1-4, the V gene TRBV4-2, with a weak D call TRBD1 (5 bases). The V gene's germline CDR1 is LGHNA and CDR2 YNFKEQ. V lost 0 bases to trimming and J lost 3 bases, with 14 bases between them. CDR3 length: 17 amino acids. The CDR3: CASSQDQGSGANEKLFF. CDR3 DNA sequence: TGTGCCAGCAGCCAAGACCAGGGAAGTGGCGCTAATGAAAAACTGTTTTTT.

Ten or more counts support this clonotype. The chain uses TRBV12-3 or TRBV12-4 and TRBJ1-1; D is unresolved. V shed 2 bases and J shed 4 bases, with 11 bases lying between them. The CDR3 is 14 amino acids. The CDR3 DNA reads as TGTGCCAGCAGTTTAACCCCAAGAGGCACTGAAGCTTTCTTT. Protein product: CASSLTPRGTEAFF.

In its sample, this clonotype was seen many times. The rearrangement joins TRBV5-6 to TRBJ2-2; perhaps TRBD2 as D (6 bases). V was shortened by 5 bases and J by 7 bases, with 24 bases between the two germline ends. Germline CDR1 is SGHDT and CDR2 is YYEEEE. CDR3 length: 17 amino acids. The CDR3 reads CASSLTGTRGRGGELFF. CDR3 nucleotide sequence: TGTGCCAGCAGTCTTACCGGGACTCGGGGACGGGGCGGGGAGCTGTTTTTT.

In this sample, this clonotype turned up many times. The CDR3 sequence: CASSRASGGLVNNEQFF. For the CDR3, the DNA is TGTGCCAGTAGTAGGGCTAGCGGGGGTCTAGTTAACAATGAGCAGTTCTTC. The chain employs TRBV19 and TRBJ2-1; 10 positions match TRBD2. The CDR3 length is 17 residues. From germline, CDR1 is LNHDA and CDR2 SQIVND (reference sequence). V trimming: 4 bases; J trimming: 5 bases; junction bases outside the gene matches: 11.

This clonotype is judged medium-sized. The chain recombines TRBV2 with TRBJ2-7; D gene uncertain. This CDR3 contains 15 residues. Germline V gene data show CDR1 as SNHLY and CDR2 as FYNNEI. The V gene lost 7 bases and the J gene lost 7 bases, with 23 bases spanning the gap. CDR3 residues: CASKPGHSWQMEQYF. CDR3 nucleotides: TGTGCCAGCAAACCGGGCCACAGCTGGCAGATGGAGCAGTACTTC.

This clonotype was seen many times. V is TRBV7-6 and J is TRBJ2-7; D could derive from TRBD1 or TRBD2 (6 bases each). V lost 2 bases, J lost 3 bases, and 17 bases lay in between. CDR1 is SGHVS and CDR2 is FNYEAQ in the germline V gene. CDR3 size: 16 residues. CDR3 sequence (DNA): TGTGCCAGCAGCTTATTAGCCGGGGGCAACCGCTACGAGCAGTACTTC. It yields the protein CASSLLAGGNRYEQYF.

This clonotype was counted ten times or more. The chain couples TRBV30 to TRBJ1-2, with a tentative D call TRBD1 (5 bases). CDR3 size: 13 residues. Trimming took 2 bases from V and 4 from J, leaving 11 bases between them. The germline CDR1 and CDR2 sequences are GTSNPN and SVGIG (reference sequence). The CDR3 here is CAWSSDNFYGYTF. In DNA, the CDR3 is TGTGCCTGGAGTTCGGACAACTTCTATGGCTACACCTTC. The entire variable domain, with the rest obtained from reference TRBV30 and TRBJ1-2, is as follows: SQTIHQWPATLVQPVGSPLSLECTVEGTSNPNLYWYRQAAGRGLQLLFYSVGIGQISSEVPQNLSASRPQDRQFILSSKKLLLSDSGFYLCAWSSDNFYGYTFGSGTRLTVV.

This clonotype occurred many times. The chain's CDR3 is CASSLPQGNTIYF. CDR3 DNA: TGTGCCAGCAGCTTACCACAAGGAAACACCATATATTTT. The chain combines TRBV7-6 with TRBJ1-3; D is ambiguous. Germline CDR1 SGHVS, CDR2 FNYEAQ. Trimming pared 2 bases from V and 4 bases from J, leaving 6 bases between. CDR3 length: 13 amino acids.

The chain couples TRBV5-1 to TRBJ1-6; 9 nucleotides align to TRBD1. The germline gives CDR1 SGHRS, CDR2 YFSETQ. V dropped 0 bases and J dropped 7; count of bases not matched to a gene: 2. The CDR3 is 15 amino acids. The DNA of the CDR3 is TGCGCCAGCAGCTTGGGACAGGGGGAGAATTCACCCCTCCACTTT. Protein: CASSLGQGENSPLHF.

This clonotype was counted at least ten times. The rearrangement links TRBV28 to TRBJ2-4; TRBD1 might be the D (6 bases). Trimming left V 8 bases short and J 8 bases short, with 16 bases between. Germline assignment: CDR1 MDHEN and CDR2 SYDVKM. This CDR3 has 13 amino acids. CDR3 bases: TGTGCCAGCCGAAAGACAGGCAGCCACATTCAGTACTTC. It translates to CASRKTGSHIQYF.

This clonotype was counted at least ten times. The chain links TRBV7-9 to TRBJ1-4; D gene unclear. V was pared by 4 bases and J by 8 bases, with 11 bases between. Germline-derived CDR1 and CDR2 are SEHNR and FQNEAQ (reference sequence). The CDR3 extends over 13 amino acids. The CDR3 coding sequence is TGTGCCAGCAGCTACTCCCCGGGCGAAAAACTGTTTTTT. It yields the protein CASSYSPGEKLFF.

In its sample, this clonotype is medium-sized. The CDR3 here is CSARLAADTQYF. The CDR3 region has the DNA TGCAGTGCTAGACTAGCGGCAGATACGCAGTATTTT. The rearrangement joins TRBV20-1 to TRBJ2-3; the match to TRBD2 covers 7 bases. V lost 2 bases and J lost 4; bases outside the gene matches: 0. The CDR3 length is 12 residues. The germline gives CDR1 DFQATT, CDR2 SNEGSKA (reference sequence).

This clonotype was picked up many times. The rearrangement uses TRBV29-1 and TRBJ2-2; unclear D gene. The V gene lost 6 bases and the J gene lost 6 bases, with 11 bases spanning the gap. The germline V gene has CDR1 SQVTM and CDR2 ANQGSEA. The CDR3 runs to 12 residues. CDR3 coding DNA: TGCAGCGTCGCCCCCTTGCCCGGGGAGCTGTTTTTT. Residues: CSVAPLPGELFF.

This clonotype occurred many times. The V gene is TRBV11-2, the J gene TRBJ1-2, with no clear D. This CDR3 has 14 amino acids. V was shortened by 5 bases and J by 4 bases, with 14 bases between the two germline ends. Germline V gene lookup returns CDR1 SGHAT and CDR2 FQNNGV. CDR3 residues: CASSTIRSGYGYTF. CDR3 coding DNA: TGTGCCAGCAGCACGATCCGGAGCGGCTATGGCTACACCTTC.

The chain is built from TRBV20-1 and TRBJ1-1; the D is unclear. CDR1 is DFQATT, CDR2 SNEGSKA, per germline (reference sequence). CDR3 length: 11 amino acids. The V and J ends lost 3 bases and 8 bases respectively, with 10 bases between them. Written as DNA, the CDR3 is TGCAGTGCTAGTCTTCTAGGAGAAGCTTTCTTT. Encoded protein: CSASLLGEAFF.

This clonotype has ten or more counts. The chain couples TRBV11-3 to TRBJ2-1; 8 positions agree with TRBD1. CDR3 size: 14 residues. The germline CDR1 and CDR2 sequences are SGHNT and YENEEA. V shed 3 bases and J 8 bases; nucleotides not matched to a gene: 6. The CDR3, as DNA: TGTGCCAGCAGCTTGCAGGGGGCCGGAGATGAGCAGTTCTTC. It translates to CASSLQGAGDEQFF.